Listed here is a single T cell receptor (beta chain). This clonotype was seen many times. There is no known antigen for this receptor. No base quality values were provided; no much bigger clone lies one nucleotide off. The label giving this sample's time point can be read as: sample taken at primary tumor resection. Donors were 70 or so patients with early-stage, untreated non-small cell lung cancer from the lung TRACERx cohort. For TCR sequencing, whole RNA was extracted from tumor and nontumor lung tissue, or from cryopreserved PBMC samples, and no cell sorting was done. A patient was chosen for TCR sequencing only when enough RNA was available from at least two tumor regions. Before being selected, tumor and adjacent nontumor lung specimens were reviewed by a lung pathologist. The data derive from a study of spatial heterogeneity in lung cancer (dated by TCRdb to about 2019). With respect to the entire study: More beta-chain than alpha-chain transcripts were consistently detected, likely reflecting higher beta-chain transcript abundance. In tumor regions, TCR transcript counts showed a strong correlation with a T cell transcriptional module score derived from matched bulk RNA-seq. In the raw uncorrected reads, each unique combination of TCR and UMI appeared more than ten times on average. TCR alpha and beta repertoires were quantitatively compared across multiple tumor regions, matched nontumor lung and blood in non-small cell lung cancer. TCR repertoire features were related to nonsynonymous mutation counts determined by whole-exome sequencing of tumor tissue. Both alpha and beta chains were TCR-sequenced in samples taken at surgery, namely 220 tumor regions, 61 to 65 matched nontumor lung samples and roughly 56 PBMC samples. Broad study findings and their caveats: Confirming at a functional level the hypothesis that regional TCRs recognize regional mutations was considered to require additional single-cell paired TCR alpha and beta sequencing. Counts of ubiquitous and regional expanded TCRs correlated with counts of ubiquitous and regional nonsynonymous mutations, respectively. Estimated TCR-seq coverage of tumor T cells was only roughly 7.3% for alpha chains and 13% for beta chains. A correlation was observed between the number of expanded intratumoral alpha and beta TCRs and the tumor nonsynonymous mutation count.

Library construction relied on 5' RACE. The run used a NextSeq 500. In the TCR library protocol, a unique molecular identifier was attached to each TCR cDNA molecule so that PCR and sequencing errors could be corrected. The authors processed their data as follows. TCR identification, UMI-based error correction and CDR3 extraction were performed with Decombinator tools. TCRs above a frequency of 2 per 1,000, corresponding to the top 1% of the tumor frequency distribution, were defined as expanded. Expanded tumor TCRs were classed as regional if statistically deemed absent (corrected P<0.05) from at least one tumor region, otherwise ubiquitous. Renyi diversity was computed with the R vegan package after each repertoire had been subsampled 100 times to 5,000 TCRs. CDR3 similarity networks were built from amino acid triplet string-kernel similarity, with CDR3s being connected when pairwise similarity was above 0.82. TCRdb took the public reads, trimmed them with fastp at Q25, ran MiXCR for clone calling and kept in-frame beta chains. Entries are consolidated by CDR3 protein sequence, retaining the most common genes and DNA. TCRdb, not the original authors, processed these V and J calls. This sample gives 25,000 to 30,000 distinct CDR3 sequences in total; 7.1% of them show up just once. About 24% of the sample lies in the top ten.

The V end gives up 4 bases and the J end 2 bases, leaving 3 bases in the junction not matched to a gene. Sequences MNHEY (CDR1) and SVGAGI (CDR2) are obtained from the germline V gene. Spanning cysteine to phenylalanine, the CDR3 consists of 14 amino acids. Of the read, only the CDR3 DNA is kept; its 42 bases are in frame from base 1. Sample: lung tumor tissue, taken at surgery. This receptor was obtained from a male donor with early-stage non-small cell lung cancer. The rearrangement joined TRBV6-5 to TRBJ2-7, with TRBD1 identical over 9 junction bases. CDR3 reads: CASSSRDRAYEQYF. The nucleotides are TGTGCCAGCAGTTCACGGGACAGGGCCTACGAGCAGTACTTC.